Listed here are 3 T cell receptor beta chains from one sample, sequenced in a study of blood T cell repertoires in COVID-19. Assay used: immunoSEQ multiplex PCR; TCRdb lists only in-frame clones, some missing. Of 150,000 to 200,000 clones listed, about 85% are singletons. The specimen was peripheral blood. All receptors derive from a man aged 55 to 70 with active or convalescent COVID-19.

The rearrangement uses TRBV2 and TRBJ1-2; TRBD1 matches at 8 bases. The length of the CDR3 is 12 residues. The V gene's germline CDR1 is SNHLY and CDR2 FYNNEI. V lost 6 bases, J lost 8 bases, and 5 bases stayed unmatched. CDR3 sequence reads: CASRSTGGGYTF. The CDR3 DNA follows: TGTGCCAGCAGAAGTACAGGGGGGGGCTACACCTTC.

Of note for this clone: Compared with germline, one end of the junction differs, possibly owing to a read error. The V call is TRBV6-5, the J call TRBJ2-3, with D unresolved. The CDR3 is 11 amino acids. Germline assignment: CDR1 MNHEY and CDR2 SVGAGI. The CDR3 region has the DNA TGTGCCAGCACTTACGATTATAGCAGGTATTTT. Amino acid sequence: CASTYDYSRYF.

The chain is built from TRBV2 and TRBJ2-7; 11 positions match TRBD2. Unmatched junction bases numbered 8, after V lost 4 bases and J lost 0 bases. Germline V gene sequence: CDR1 SNHLY, CDR2 FYNNEI. This CDR3 spans 17 amino acids. CDR3 protein: CASSGTLSGGASYEQYF. The CDR3 region has the DNA TGTGCCAGCAGTGGAACCCTTAGCGGGGGGGCCTCCTACGAGCAGTACTTC.